These 26 T cell receptor beta chains were all obtained from the same sample, sequenced in a study of regulatory T cells in long-lasting Graves disease. The authors built TCR beta libraries using iRepertoire HTBI primers and Arm-PCR of CDR3 regions. TCRdb recomputed calls from the multiplex PCR reads with MiXCR, one row per CDR3 protein. The table includes hundreds of thousands of distinct CDR3 sequences, over 15% detected once. The time point: newly diagnosed GD, antithyroid drugs for less than 3 months. Following extraction of RNA from PBMCs, that RNA was used to make the TCR library. The data were also submitted as part of a second study, on T cells in Graves' hyperthyroidism and ophthalmopathy.

Sequenced here: peripheral blood mononuclear cells (PBMCs), sampled at new diagnosis, from a patient treated with antithyroid drugs. The source is a man between 40 and 49 years old with Graves disease.

This clonotype was detected many times. This chain connects TRBV9 to TRBJ1-1; 8 positions agree with TRBD1. In germline, CDR1 is SGDLS, CDR2 YYNGEE. The V gene end was trimmed by 3 bases and the J gene end by 6 bases; junction bases not matched to a gene: 7. CDR3 length: 14 residues. The CDR3 sequence is CASSDGQGGPEAFF. The CDR3 DNA follows: TGTGCCAGCAGCGACGGACAGGGAGGGCCTGAAGCTTTCTTT.

This clonotype was found many times. The chain joins TRBV11-3 to TRBJ2-7; 8 nucleotides line up with TRBD2. CDR3 length equals 15 residues. The trim removed 4 bases at V and 2 bases at J, leaving 7 bases unmatched. The V gene's germline CDR1 is SGHNT and CDR2 YENEEA. The CDR3 coding sequence is TGTGCCAGCAGCTCAGGGAGCGGGGGTGCCTACGAGCAGTACTTC. Its translation is CASSSGSGGAYEQYF.

As regards this clonotype: A far more abundant clone sits one base away, making this likely a read error. The chain employs TRBV4-2 and TRBJ2-7; D is unresolved. The CDR3 consists of 11 residues. The germline V gene encodes CDR1 LGHNA and CDR2 YNFKEQ. In DNA, the CDR3 is TGTGCCACCCTGGGCTCCTACGGGCAGTACTTC. Its protein is CATLGSYGQYF.

This clonotype has at least ten counts. The chain combines TRBV12-3 or TRBV12-4 with TRBJ2-6; D gene unclear. CDR3 length: 15 amino acids. V lost 8 bases, J lost 0 bases, and 11 bases lay in between. Here the CDR3 reads CASGPSSSGANVLTF. Here the CDR3 DNA reads TGTGCCAGCGGACCAAGCTCCTCTGGGGCCAACGTCCTGACTTTC.

The rearrangement uses TRBV30 and TRBJ2-2, with unresolved D. The CDR3 runs to 10 residues. Trimming stripped 4 bases from V and 6 bases from J, with 3 bases between. The germline gives CDR1 GTSNPN, CDR2 SVGIG (reference sequence). DNA for the CDR3: TGTGCCTGGATGGCCGGGGAGCTGTTTTTT. Protein sequence: CAWMAGELFF.

This clonotype was counted ten times or more. The J gene is TRBJ1-2, the V gene TRBV10-3, with 7 positions matching TRBD1. Germline V gives CDR1 ENHRY, CDR2 SYGVKD. The CDR3 extends over 15 amino acids. V trimming: 10 bases; J trimming: 4 bases; junction bases outside the gene matches: 15. As DNA, the CDR3 is TGTGCCACAAGGGACAGTCAATTTAGATCCTATGGCTACACCTTC. This sequence encodes CATRDSQFRSYGYTF.

A note on this clonotype: This probably arose from a read error, given a far larger clone one base away. CDR3 coding DNA: TGTGCCAGCAGTGATGCCCAATACGAGCAGTTCTTC. Protein: CASSDAQYEQFF. The rearrangement links TRBV2 to TRBJ2-1; D call uncertain. CDR3 size: 12 residues. From germline, CDR1 is SNHLY and CDR2 FYNNEI. The V and J ends lost 3 bases and 10 bases respectively, with 10 bases between them.

The rearrangement joins TRBV5-1 to TRBJ2-7, with 7 bases that match TRBD2. V trimming: 6 bases; J trimming: 2 bases; junction bases outside the gene matches: 8. This CDR3 contains 14 residues. The germline V gene encodes CDR1 SGHRS and CDR2 YFSETQ. CDR3 DNA: TGCGCCAGCAAAGCGGGACTGGAAGCCTACGAGCAGTACTTC. This sequence encodes CASKAGLEAYEQYF.

This clonotype has more than one count but fewer than ten. The gene calls are TRBV5-5 and TRBJ2-2; no reliable D call. With 0 bases removed from V and 5 bases from J, the gap between germline ends came to 17 bases. This CDR3 region has 17 residues. Germline V gives CDR1 SGHKS, CDR2 YYEKEE (reference sequence). The CDR3 reads CASSLGFRAEPTGELFF. The CDR3 bases are TGTGCCAGCAGCTTGGGATTTAGGGCAGAACCAACCGGGGAGCTGTTTTTT.

This clonotype was counted many times. The rearrangement joins TRBV5-1 to TRBJ1-5; maybe TRBD1 (5 bases). The V end was cut by 0 bases, the J end by 9 bases, with 10 bases between. The CDR3 runs 13 residues. CDR1 SGHRS and CDR2 YFSETQ come from the germline V gene. In DNA, the CDR3 is TGCGCCAGCAGCTTGGCCTCAGGGAGGCCCCAGCATTTT. Translating it yields CASSLASGRPQHF.

V usage is TRBV29-1 and J usage is TRBJ2-1; TRBD1 agrees at 8 bases. The ends lost 1 base at V and 3 bases at J; junction bases unmatched: 2. The CDR3 is 14 residues long. CDR1 and CDR2 from the germline V gene are SQVTM and ANQGSEA. CDR3 bases: TGCAGCGTTGAAGCCAGGGGGCTCTACAATGAGCAGTTCTTC. Translated, it gives CSVEARGLYNEQFF.

The rearrangement uses TRBV9 and TRBJ2-4; D gene uncertain. Germline loops: CDR1 SGDLS, CDR2 YYNGEE. CDR3 length equals 14 residues. The V end lost 0 bases, the J end lost 7 bases, and 11 bases lay between the germline ends. The CDR3 DNA is TGTGCCAGCAGCGTAGAGAGTCGAATGAACATTCAGTACTTC. Translation: CASSVESRMNIQYF.

The V call is TRBV2, the J call TRBJ1-2, with D perhaps matching TRBD1 (5 bases). Trimming left V 6 bases short and J 5 bases short, with 10 bases between. Germline loops: CDR1 SNHLY, CDR2 FYNNEI. This CDR3 has 12 residues. CDR3 sequence: CASRMGGYGYTF. CDR3 DNA sequence: TGTGCCAGCAGGATGGGGGGATATGGCTACACCTTC.

V usage is TRBV7-9 and J usage is TRBJ2-3, with 7 bases lining up with TRBD1. V shed 4 bases, J shed 2 bases, and the junction held 6 bases outside the gene matches. CDR1 and CDR2 (germline): SEHNR, FQNEAQ (reference sequence). The CDR3 is 15 residues long. CDR3 sequence reads: CASSSLGQPTDTQYF. For the CDR3, the DNA is TGTGCCAGCAGCTCACTGGGACAGCCCACAGATACGCAGTATTTT.

The sample holds many counts of this clonotype. The gene calls are TRBV6-2 or TRBV6-3 and TRBJ1-5, with 9 bases lining up with TRBD1. With V trimmed by 5 bases and J by 0 bases, 8 bases remained unmatched. This CDR3 spans 17 amino acids. Germline assignment: CDR1 MNHEY and CDR2 SVGEGT. The CDR3 sequence: CASSGQGFGDSNQPQHF. In nucleotides, the CDR3 is TGTGCCAGCAGTGGACAGGGGTTTGGCGATAGCAATCAGCCCCAGCATTTT.

There are many counts of this clonotype. This chain connects TRBV6-4 to TRBJ2-7; tentatively, D is TRBD1 (5 bases). Germline-derived CDR1 and CDR2 are MRHNA and SNTAGT. This CDR3 has 13 amino acids. V lost 0 bases and J lost 9, with 12 bases in between. CDR3 bases: TGTGCCAGCAGTGACTCCGCAGGGTCAAGGCAGTACTTC. It codes for CASSDSAGSRQYF.

This clonotype was seen many times. The chain couples TRBV19 to TRBJ2-1; 8 nucleotides agree with TRBD2. V dropped 9 bases and J dropped 5; count of bases not matched to a gene: 9. Germline V gene data show CDR1 as LNHDA and CDR2 as SQIVND (reference sequence). The CDR3 runs to 14 residues. This CDR3 is CASRQRGGNNEQFF. For the CDR3, the DNA is TGTGCCAGCCGACAACGGGGGGGTAACAATGAGCAGTTCTTC.

The table lists this clonotype with many counts. The chain is built from TRBV12-3 or TRBV12-4 and TRBJ1-1, with a possible D match to TRBD1 (6 bases). V shed 6 bases and J shed 1 base, with 12 bases lying between them. The CDR3 runs 14 residues. DNA for the CDR3: TGTGCCAGCAGACCCTCGGGGGCGAACACTGAAGCTTTCTTT. Amino acids: CASRPSGANTEAFF.

At least ten counts were recorded for this clonotype. This rearrangement joins TRBV27 to TRBJ1-2; D remains unclear. Germline lookup yields CDR1 MNHEY and CDR2 SMNVEV (reference sequence). V was trimmed by 3 bases and J by 4 bases, leaving 15 bases between them. The CDR3 is 15 amino acids. This chain's CDR3 is CASSLSGKSGYGYTF. The CDR3 coding sequence is TGTGCCAGCAGTTTGTCCGGGAAGAGTGGCTATGGCTACACCTTC.

In this sample, this clonotype turned up many times. This chain uses TRBV6-2 or TRBV6-3 with TRBJ1-5, with TRBD1 matching over 7 bases. Trimming cost V 6 bases and J 5 bases; bases outside gene matches: 4. Germline-derived CDR1 and CDR2 are MNHEY and SVGEGT. The CDR3 sequence is 13 residues long. CDR3 amino acids: CASRRGQDQPQHF. The CDR3 DNA is TGTGCCAGCAGGAGGGGGCAAGATCAGCCCCAGCATTTT.

The CDR3 loop reads CASSWGTGYNEQFF. CDR3 sequence (DNA): TGTGCCAGCAGTTGGGGGACTGGCTACAATGAGCAGTTCTTC. The genes are TRBV27 and TRBJ2-1; D is perhaps TRBD2 (6 bases). Trimming took off 4 bases at V and 3 bases at J, with 10 bases between the two ends. From germline, CDR1 is MNHEY and CDR2 SMNVEV (reference sequence). The CDR3 length is 14 residues.

The chain links TRBV11-3 to TRBJ2-7; 8 bases align to TRBD1. V was clipped by 5 bases and J by 3 bases; unmatched bases: 3. This CDR3 has 13 amino acids. Germline V lookup: CDR1 SGHNT, CDR2 YENEEA. CDR3 region: CASSGQGNYEQYF. In nucleotides, the CDR3 is TGTGCCAGCAGCGGACAGGGAAACTACGAGCAGTACTTC.

Ten or more counts support this clonotype. This chain uses TRBV29-1 with TRBJ1-1, with no clear D. The V and J ends lost 4 bases and 1 base respectively, with 10 bases between them. The CDR3 consists of 13 residues. Per the germline V gene, CDR1 is SQVTM and CDR2 is ANQGSEA. The CDR3 DNA reads as TGCAGCGTTGTGGGTGTCCGGAACACTGAAGCTTTCTTT. This sequence encodes CSVVGVRNTEAFF.

This clonotype was detected only a few times. The V and J genes are TRBV14 and TRBJ2-1, with a weak D call TRBD1 (5 bases). The length of the CDR3 is 16 residues. V lost 0 bases to trimming and J lost 8 bases, with 17 bases between them. Per germline, CDR1 SGHDN and CDR2 FVKESK. This chain's CDR3 is CASSQDFPGRADEQFF. The CDR3 DNA reads as TGTGCCAGCAGCCAAGATTTCCCTGGCAGGGCAGATGAGCAGTTCTTC. The full variable domain, with the rest looked up from reference TRBV14 and TRBJ2-1, is EAGVTQFPSHSVIEKGQTVTLRCDPISGHDNLYWYRRVMGKEIKFLLHFVKESKQDESGMPNNRFLAERTGGTYSTLKVQPAELEDSGVYFCASSQDFPGRADEQFFGPGTRLTVL.

The sample holds a few counts of this clonotype. This sequence joins TRBV6-4 and TRBJ2-5; D gene ambiguous. There are 15 residues in the CDR3. From germline, CDR1 is MRHNA and CDR2 SNTAGT. Trimming cost V 6 bases and J 3 bases, with 17 bases left between them. The CDR3 here is CASSPTIKLKETQYF. DNA of the CDR3: TGTGCCAGCAGCCCGACCATTAAGCTCAAAGAGACCCAGTACTTC.

This clonotype showed up just a few times. This may be a read error, as it is one base from a much larger clone. The chain combines TRBV12-3 or TRBV12-4 with TRBJ2-4, with D unresolved. The CDR3 is made up of 12 amino acids. The CDR3 reads CAGSLAKNIQYF. For the CDR3, the DNA is TGTGCCGGCAGTCTAGCCAAAAACATTCAGTACTTC.